These 14 T cell receptor beta chains share one sample of origin, sequenced in a study of T cell responses to AZD1222 COVID-19 vaccine. This table comes from immunoSEQ multiplex PCR, and its TCRdb copy is limited to in-frame clones, with some not included. There are about 130,000 clones in the sample; 92% occur only once, and under 2% lies in the top ten. Source: peripheral blood, taken on day 0 of AZD1222 vaccination. Source of these receptors: an adult in good health.

The chain employs TRBV5-5 and TRBJ2-3; D unclear. The germline gives CDR1 SGHKS, CDR2 YYEKEE (reference sequence). CDR3 length equals 14 residues. Trimming took 3 bases from V and 4 from J, leaving 12 bases between them. CDR3 sequence (DNA): TGTGCCAGCAGCTCAAATGTGATTGCAGATACGCAGTATTTT. Protein sequence: CASSSNVIADTQYF.

The chain carries TRBV19 and TRBJ2-7, with D perhaps TRBD1 (6 bases). This CDR3 region has 14 residues. The germline gives CDR1 LNHDA, CDR2 SQIVND (reference sequence). Trimming removed 5 bases at V and 1 base at J, with 12 bases between. CDR3 in amino acids: CASSYGDISYEQYF. The CDR3, as DNA: TGTGCCAGTAGTTACGGGGACATTTCCTACGAGCAGTACTTC.

The chain has TRBV7-3 and TRBJ2-3; D is unclear. Germline V gene sequence: CDR1 SGHTA, CDR2 FQGTGA. The V end was cut by 5 bases, the J end by 0 bases, with 15 bases between. The CDR3 is 16 residues long. The CDR3 DNA follows: TGTGCCAGCAGCCTCCACCTGGCGCTGAGCACAGATACGCAGTATTTT. This translates into CASSLHLALSTDTQYF. The full variable domain, in which reference TRBV7-3 and TRBJ2-3 provide the parts outside the CDR3, is GAGVSQTPSNKVTEKGKYVELRCDPISGHTALYWYRQSLGQGPEFLIYFQGTGAADDSGLPNDRFFAVRPEGSVSTLKIQRTERGDSAVYLCASSLHLALSTDTQYFGPGTRLTVL.

This clone was counted a single time. The V call is TRBV10-3, the J call TRBJ2-3; D might be TRBD1 (6 bases). The CDR3 consists of 16 residues. Trimming took 0 bases from V and 2 from J, leaving 12 bases between them. Per the germline V gene, CDR1 is ENHRY and CDR2 is SYGVKD. CDR3 nucleotide sequence: TGTGCCATCAGTGAGTCGAGTAACAGGGTCACAGATACGCAGTATTTT. This encodes CAISESSNRVTDTQYF.

V gene TRBV4-3 combines with J gene TRBJ2-1, with 8 positions matching TRBD1. The CDR3 runs to 15 residues. Germline CDR1 LGHNA, CDR2 YSLEER. J gave up 8 bases and V 4 bases, and 10 bases lay outside the gene matches. CDR3 in DNA: TGCGCCAGCAGCCGCCTTAGCCAGGGGGCCGATGAGCAGTTCTTC. Translating gives CASSRLSQGADEQFF.

The CDR3: CASSTKVDTEAFF. The CDR3 coding sequence is TGTGCTAGTTCTACTAAGGTCGACACTGAAGCTTTCTTT. J is TRBJ1-1 and V is TRBV12-5; D is ambiguous. Trimming left V 8 bases short and J 3 bases short, with 13 bases between. CDR3 length equals 13 residues. Germline CDR1 LGHNT, CDR2 FRNRAP.

The chain has TRBV11-2 and TRBJ2-1; D is possibly TRBD1 or TRBD2 (5 bases each). The germline CDR1 and CDR2 sequences are SGHAT and FQNNGV. This CDR3 comprises 15 residues. The V and J ends lost 0 bases and 5 bases respectively, with 11 bases between them. DNA for the CDR3: TGTGCCAGCAGCTTAGATCGGGGCCAACACAATGAGCAGTTCTTC. This sequence encodes CASSLDRGQHNEQFF.

This sequence joins TRBV6-9 and TRBJ1-4, with D tentatively TRBD1 (6 bases). The V and J ends lost 7 bases and 7 bases respectively, with 19 bases between them. The CDR3 has 15 residues. Per the germline V gene, CDR1 is MNHGY and CDR2 is SVAAGI. As DNA, the CDR3 is TGTGCCAGCACTCCGACAGGATCTGCGGGTGAAAAACTGTTTTTT. Protein: CASTPTGSAGEKLFF.

The sample holds one count of this clone. The chain links TRBV18 to TRBJ2-4; D unresolved. Germline V gene sequence: CDR1 KGHSH, CDR2 LQKENI. V was pared by 6 bases and J by 1 base, with 10 bases between. CDR3 length equals 14 residues. The CDR3 DNA is TGTGCCAGCTCCGTAAATGGTGCCAAAAACATTCAGTACTTC. This codes for CASSVNGAKNIQYF.

This chain uses TRBV5-4 with TRBJ1-6, with TRBD1 matching over 8 bases. The CDR3 contains 16 residues. Germline V gene lookup returns CDR1 SGHNT and CDR2 YYREEE (reference sequence). Trimming cost V 2 bases and J 8 bases; bases outside gene matches: 9. The CDR3 bases are TGTGCCAGCAGCTTCGGACAGGGTCGGGGGGATTCACCCCTCCACTTT. Protein product: CASSFGQGRGDSPLHF.

V and J are TRBV28 and TRBJ2-7; 7 positions agree with TRBD1. V was pared by 1 base and J by 5 bases, with 5 bases of the junction left unmatched. The germline V gene encodes CDR1 MDHEN and CDR2 SYDVKM. CDR3 length: 14 amino acids. Here the CDR3 reads CASSLSYRGNEQYF. The CDR3 region has the DNA TGTGCCAGCAGTTTATCATACAGGGGTAACGAGCAGTACTTC.

The rearrangement joins TRBV19 to TRBJ2-7; TRBD1 aligns across 8 bases. The J segment lost 1 base and the V segment lost 3 bases, leaving 5 bases of the junction unmatched. Germline lookup yields CDR1 LNHDA and CDR2 SQIVND (reference sequence). The CDR3 consists of 15 residues. The CDR3 sequence: CASSMGQAFSYEQYF. In nucleotides, the CDR3 is TGTGCCAGTAGTATGGGACAGGCTTTTTCCTACGAGCAGTACTTC.

This chain uses TRBV20-1 with TRBJ2-1; the D gene is possibly TRBD1 (6 bases). The CDR3 sequence is 15 residues long. Per germline, CDR1 DFQATT and CDR2 SNEGSKA (reference sequence). The V and J ends lost 3 bases and 5 bases respectively, with 17 bases between them. The CDR3 sequence is CSASESSRQDNEQFF. The CDR3 DNA sequence: TGCAGTGCTAGTGAATCTTCGAGACAGGACAATGAGCAGTTCTTC.

This rearrangement joins TRBV7-2 to TRBJ2-2, with TRBD2 matching 8 bases. From germline, CDR1 is SGHTA and CDR2 FQGNSA. The CDR3 totals 14 residues. After removal of 0 bases from V and 6 bases from J, the junction contained 0 bases not matched to a gene. The CDR3 sequence: CASSLASGAGELFF. The DNA for the CDR3 is TGTGCCAGCAGCTTAGCTAGCGGGGCCGGGGAGCTGTTTTTT.